Here is one T cell receptor beta chain with its context. The data were taken from a study of CD8+CD57+ T cells in acquired aplastic anemia. Germline values: CDR1 SGHVS, CDR2 FNYEAQ. The CDR3 covers 13 residues. The V end was cut by 0 bases, the J end by 11 bases, with 12 bases between. Template material for TCR beta VDJ and CDR3 profiling consisted of genomic DNA. TCRdb ran MiXCR on the reads and lists one entry per CDR3 protein. This sample yields 180,000 or so distinct CDR3 sequences, of which around 63% are seen a single time; about 42% belongs to the top ten. CD8+CD57+ cell expansion, shown by flow cytometry, had occurred in the patients selected for sequencing. Each patient carried a diagnosis of severe acquired aplastic anemia. Therapy had not been given to patients before blood sampling.

The TCR sequence derives from a human donor with aplastic anemia. The sample comprised sorted CD4+, CD8+, or CD8+CD57+ T cells (not recorded which) from PBMCs. The rearrangement joins TRBV7-6 to TRBJ2-3, with D unresolved. The CDR3 nucleotides are TGTGCCAGCAGCTTAGCGCCAACCAACGAGCAGTATTTT. Translated: CASSLAPTNEQYF. The whole variable domain, remainder taken from reference TRBV7-6 and TRBJ2-3, is GAGVSQSPRYKVTKRGQDVALRCDPISGHVSLYWYRQALGQGPEFLTYFNYEAQQDKSGLPNDRFSAERPEGSISTLTIQRTEQRDSAMYRCASSLAPTNEQYFGPGTRLTVL.